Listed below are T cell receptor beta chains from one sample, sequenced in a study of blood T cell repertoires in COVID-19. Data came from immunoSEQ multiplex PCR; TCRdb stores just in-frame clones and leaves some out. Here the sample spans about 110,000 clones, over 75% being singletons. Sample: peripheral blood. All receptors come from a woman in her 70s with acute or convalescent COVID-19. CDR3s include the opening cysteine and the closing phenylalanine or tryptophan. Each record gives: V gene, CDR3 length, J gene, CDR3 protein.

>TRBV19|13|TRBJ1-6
CASSRQGNSPLHF
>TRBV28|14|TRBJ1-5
CASTPGQLYQPQHF
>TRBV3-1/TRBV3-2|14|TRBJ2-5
CASSLALGSETQYF
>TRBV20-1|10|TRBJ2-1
CSAIRNEQFF
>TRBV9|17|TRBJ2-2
CASSVAITSGSSGELFF
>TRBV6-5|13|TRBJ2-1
CASSYTRGGEQFF
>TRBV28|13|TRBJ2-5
CASSQTGSQTQYF
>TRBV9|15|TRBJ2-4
CASSVAATRWDIQYF
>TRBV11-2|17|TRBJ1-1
CASSLVQGQGPYTEAFF
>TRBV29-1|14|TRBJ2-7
CSVRFGLANYEQYF
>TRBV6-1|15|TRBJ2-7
CASSEAGRGSYEQYF
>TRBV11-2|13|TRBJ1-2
CASSLEQVGGYTF
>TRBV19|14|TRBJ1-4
CASQRQGANEKLFF
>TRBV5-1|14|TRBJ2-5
CASSLVEGVETQYF
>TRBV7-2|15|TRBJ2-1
CASSQGLTSYNEQFF
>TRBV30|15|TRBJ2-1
CAWSVGWEAGNEQFF
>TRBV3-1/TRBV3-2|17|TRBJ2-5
CASSQARGVAGGETQYF
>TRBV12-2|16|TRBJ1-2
CASRSWRGGSNYGYTF
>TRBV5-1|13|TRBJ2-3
CASSSQGIDTQYF
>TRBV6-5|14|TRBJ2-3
CASTVSGVTDTQYF
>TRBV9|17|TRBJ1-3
CASSAPRWSSSGNTIYF
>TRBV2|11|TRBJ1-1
CASMGGTEAFF
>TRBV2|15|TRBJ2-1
CASSEDRASYNEQFF
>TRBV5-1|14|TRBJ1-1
CASKPGQGNTEAFF
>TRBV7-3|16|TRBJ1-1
CASSLWAGQGWSEAFF
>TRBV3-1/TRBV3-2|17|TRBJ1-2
CASSQGQGKNSGYGYTF
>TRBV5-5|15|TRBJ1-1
CASSLGGGMNTEAFF
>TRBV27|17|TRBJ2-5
CASSPIDFDRAEETQYF
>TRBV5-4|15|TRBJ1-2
CASSLRTGDRYGYTF
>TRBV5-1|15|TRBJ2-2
CASSIQGTNTGELFF
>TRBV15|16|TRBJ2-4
CATSRDKGGSKNIQYF
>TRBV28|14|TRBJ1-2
CASRTHHYLEGYTF
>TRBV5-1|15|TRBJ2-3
CASSSGGSPTDTQYF
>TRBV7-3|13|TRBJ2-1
CASSRTTYNEQFF
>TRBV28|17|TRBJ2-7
CASTLSPGAGGVYEQYF
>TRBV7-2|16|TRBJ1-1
CASSLELEALNTEAFF
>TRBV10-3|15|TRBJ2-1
CAISPPGLAGLEQFF
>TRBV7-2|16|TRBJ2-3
CASSLTSGGAVDTQYF
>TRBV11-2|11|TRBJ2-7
CASSSGSGGYF
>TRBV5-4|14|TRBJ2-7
CASSGPREGYEQYF
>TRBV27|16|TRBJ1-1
CASSFIRDFMNTEAFF
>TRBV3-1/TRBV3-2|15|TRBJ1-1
CASSQEVFGQAEAFF
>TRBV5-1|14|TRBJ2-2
CASSRLAGAGELFF
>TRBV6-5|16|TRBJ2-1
CASSSSGTSGWGEQFF
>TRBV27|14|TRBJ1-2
CASSPAVVNYGYTF
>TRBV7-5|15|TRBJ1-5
CARSLPGGSNQPQHF
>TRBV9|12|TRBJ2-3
CASSPTAGPQYF
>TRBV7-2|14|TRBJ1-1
CASSQMTVSREAFF
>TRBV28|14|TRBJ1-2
CASSLATGMKGYTF
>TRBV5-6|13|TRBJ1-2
CASSAGQNYGYTF
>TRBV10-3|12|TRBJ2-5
CAIGSGGGTQYF
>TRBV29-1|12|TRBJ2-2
CSVTSDTGELFF
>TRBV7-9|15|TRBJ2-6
CASSLTRSGANVLTF
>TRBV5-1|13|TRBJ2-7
CASSQGTGTEQYF
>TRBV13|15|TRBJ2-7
CASSLMGQASYEQYF
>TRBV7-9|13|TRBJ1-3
CASSLISGNTIYF
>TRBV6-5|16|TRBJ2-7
CASSYSIQGLKTEQYF
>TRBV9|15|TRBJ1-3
CASSPGTYSGNTIYF
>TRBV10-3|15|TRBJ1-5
CAISPDRGLGQPQHF
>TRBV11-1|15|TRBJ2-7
CASSSLTSFAYEQYF